This TCR beta chain was sequenced for a study of OX40 agonist ivuxolimab in advanced cancers. The overall study: Of mixed ages from about 20 to 80 and averaging about 56 years, the group was almost 85% male. Previous treatment with anti-PD-1, anti-PD-L1 or anti-CTLA-4 therapy was allowed; under 50% had received some. Study findings and constraints: Blood T cells, both CD4+ and CD8+, expanded clonally by week 6 at 0.1 to 3.0 mg/kg.

The method was immunoSEQ multiplex PCR; TCRdb's version includes in-frame clones alone and lacks a portion of them. Of about 62,000 clones in the sample, around 85% were seen once. Turning to this clone: Its matching antigen is unknown.

The CDR3 runs to 15 residues. V was pared by 0 bases and J by 2 bases, with 2 bases of the junction left unmatched. Germline-derived CDR1 and CDR2 are SGDLS and YYNGEE. The TCR sequence derives from an adult with an advanced solid tumor such as melanoma, head and neck, liver or kidney cancer. Sequences were derived from CD4+ or CD8+ T cells sorted from blood, sampled in a trial of the OX40 agonist ivuxolimab. The chain has TRBV9 and TRBJ2-7; TRBD2 agrees at 10 bases. Here the CDR3 reads CASSVGSGGAYEQYF. The CDR3 DNA sequence: TGTGCCAGCAGCGTAGGGAGCGGGGGGGCCTACGAGCAGTACTTC.